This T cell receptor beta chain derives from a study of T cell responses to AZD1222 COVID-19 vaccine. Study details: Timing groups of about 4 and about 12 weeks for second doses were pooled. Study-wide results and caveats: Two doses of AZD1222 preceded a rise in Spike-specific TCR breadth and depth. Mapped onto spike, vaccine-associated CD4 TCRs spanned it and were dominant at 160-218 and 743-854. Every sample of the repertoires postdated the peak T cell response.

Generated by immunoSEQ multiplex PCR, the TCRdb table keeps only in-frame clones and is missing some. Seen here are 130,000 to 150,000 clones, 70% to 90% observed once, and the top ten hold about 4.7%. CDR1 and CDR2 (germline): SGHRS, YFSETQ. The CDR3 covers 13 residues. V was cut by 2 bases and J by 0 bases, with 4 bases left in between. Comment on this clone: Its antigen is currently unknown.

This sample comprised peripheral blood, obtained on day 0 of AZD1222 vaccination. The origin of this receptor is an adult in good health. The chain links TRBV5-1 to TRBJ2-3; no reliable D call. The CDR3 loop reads CASSFQSTDTQYF. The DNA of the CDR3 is TGCGCCAGCAGCTTCCAGAGCACAGATACGCAGTATTTT.